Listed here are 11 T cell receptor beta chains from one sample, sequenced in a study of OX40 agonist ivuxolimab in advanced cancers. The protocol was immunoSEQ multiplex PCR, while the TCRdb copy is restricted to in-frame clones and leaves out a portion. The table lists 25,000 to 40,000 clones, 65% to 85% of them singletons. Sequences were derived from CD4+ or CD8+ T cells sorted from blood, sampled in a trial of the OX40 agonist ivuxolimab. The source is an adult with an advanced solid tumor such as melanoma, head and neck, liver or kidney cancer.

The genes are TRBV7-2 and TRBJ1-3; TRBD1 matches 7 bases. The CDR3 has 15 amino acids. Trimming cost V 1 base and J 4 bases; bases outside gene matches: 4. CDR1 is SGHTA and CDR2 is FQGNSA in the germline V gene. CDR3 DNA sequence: TGTGCCAGCAGCTTAGAAAGGGGGCACGGAAACACCATATATTTT. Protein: CASSLERGHGNTIYF.

The CDR3 region is CASSPEGYEQYF. In nucleotides, the CDR3 is TGTGCCAGCAGTCCCGAGGGGTACGAGCAGTACTTC. This sequence joins TRBV27 and TRBJ2-7; either TRBD1 or TRBD2 may supply D (5 bases each). Trimming left V 5 bases short and J 4 bases short, with 9 bases between. CDR1 and CDR2 from the germline V gene are MNHEY and SMNVEV (reference sequence). The CDR3 runs 12 residues.

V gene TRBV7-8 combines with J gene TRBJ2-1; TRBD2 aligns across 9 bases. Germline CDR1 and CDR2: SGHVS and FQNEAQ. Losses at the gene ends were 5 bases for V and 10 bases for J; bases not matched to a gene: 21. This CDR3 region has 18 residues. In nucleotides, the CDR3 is TGTGCCAGCAGCAACGGGTTCAAGCGGGAGGCCCTCGGGGGGGAGCAGTTCTTC. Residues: CASSNGFKREALGGEQFF.

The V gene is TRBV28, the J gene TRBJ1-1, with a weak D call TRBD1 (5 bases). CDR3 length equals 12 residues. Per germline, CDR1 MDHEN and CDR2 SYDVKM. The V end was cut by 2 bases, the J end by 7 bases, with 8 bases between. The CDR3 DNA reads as TGTGCCAGCAGTTTAGGGGCCCGTGAAGCTTTCTTT. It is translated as CASSLGAREAFF.

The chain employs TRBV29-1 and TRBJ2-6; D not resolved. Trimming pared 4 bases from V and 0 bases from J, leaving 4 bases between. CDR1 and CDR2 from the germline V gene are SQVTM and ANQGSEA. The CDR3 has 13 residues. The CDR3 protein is CSVGYSGANVLTF. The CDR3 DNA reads TGCAGCGTTGGGTACTCTGGGGCCAACGTCCTGACTTTC.

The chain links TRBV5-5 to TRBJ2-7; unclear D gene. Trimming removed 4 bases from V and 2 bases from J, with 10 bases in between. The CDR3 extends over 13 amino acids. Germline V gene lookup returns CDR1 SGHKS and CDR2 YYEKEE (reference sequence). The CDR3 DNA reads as TGTGCCAGCAGCCATGATCCAGCCTACGAGCAGTACTTC. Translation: CASSHDPAYEQYF.

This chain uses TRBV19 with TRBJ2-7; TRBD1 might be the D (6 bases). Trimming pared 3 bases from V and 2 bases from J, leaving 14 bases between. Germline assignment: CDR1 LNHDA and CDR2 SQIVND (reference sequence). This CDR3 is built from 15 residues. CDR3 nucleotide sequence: TGTGCCAGTAGTATGGGACAAGCTGATACCTACGAGCAGTACTTC. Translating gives CASSMGQADTYEQYF.

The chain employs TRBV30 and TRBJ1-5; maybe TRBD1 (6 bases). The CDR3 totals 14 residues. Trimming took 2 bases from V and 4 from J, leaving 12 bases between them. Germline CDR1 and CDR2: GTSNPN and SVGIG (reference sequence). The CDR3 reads CAWSQGMGNQPQHF. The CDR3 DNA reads TGTGCCTGGAGTCAGGGGATGGGAAATCAGCCCCAGCATTTT.

The CDR3 bases are TGTGCCAGCAGCTTGGAGACTAGCGGGGGGGCGGGAGAGCAGTTCTTC. This codes for CASSLETSGGAGEQFF. The chain has TRBV7-7 and TRBJ2-1; 14 nucleotides match TRBD2. The CDR3 runs to 16 residues. CDR1 SSHAT and CDR2 FNYEAQ come from the germline V gene (reference sequence). Germline trimming cut 3 bases from V and 10 bases from J; bases unmatched to any gene: 8.

DNA of the CDR3: TGTGCCAGCAGTTCGGGACTCCACGAGCAGTACTTC. It codes for CASSSGLHEQYF. The chain recombines TRBV5-6 with TRBJ2-7, with TRBD2 as a possible D gene (6 bases). Germline V lookup: CDR1 SGHDT, CDR2 YYEEEE. This CDR3 has 12 amino acids. The germline V and J ends were trimmed by 5 bases and 5 bases, with 11 bases remaining between them.

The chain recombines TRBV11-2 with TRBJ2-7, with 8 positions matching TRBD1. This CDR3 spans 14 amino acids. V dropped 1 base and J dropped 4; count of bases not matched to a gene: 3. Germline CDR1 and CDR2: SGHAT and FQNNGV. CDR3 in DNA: TGTGCCAGCAGCTTAGGGACAGGGAGTTACGAGCAGTACTTC. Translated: CASSLGTGSYEQYF.